This T cell receptor beta chain was obtained from a study of radiotherapy plus CTLA-4 blockade in lung cancer. Study-level information: With less than 40% of patients having disease control, objective responses were seen in 15% to 20%. Study-wide points: Peripheral blood showed expansion of tumor-derived TCR clones after radiotherapy and ipilimumab. The authors reported that early blood T cell clone dynamics, with interferon-beta, best predicted response.

TCRdb keeps only in-frame clones here, not all; method: immunoSEQ multiplex PCR. The sample consists of 90,000 to 150,000 clones, nearly 80% of them appearing once. As to this clone: Its specificity is not known.

This clonotype originated in a human donor with non-small cell lung cancer who had a partial response to radiotherapy plus ipilimumab. The material sequenced was peripheral blood, taken from a patient treated with radiotherapy plus ipilimumab.

The CDR3 nucleotides read TGTGCCAGCAGTTTCTATTTAGCGGGAAGTTATGGCACAGATACGCAGTATTTT. Protein: CASSFYLAGSYGTDTQYF. The chain combines TRBV27 with TRBJ2-3; 8 bases are shared with TRBD2. The CDR3 length is 18 residues. Germline CDR1 is MNHEY and CDR2 is SMNVEV (reference sequence). J gave up 1 base and V 3 bases, and 12 bases lay outside the gene matches.